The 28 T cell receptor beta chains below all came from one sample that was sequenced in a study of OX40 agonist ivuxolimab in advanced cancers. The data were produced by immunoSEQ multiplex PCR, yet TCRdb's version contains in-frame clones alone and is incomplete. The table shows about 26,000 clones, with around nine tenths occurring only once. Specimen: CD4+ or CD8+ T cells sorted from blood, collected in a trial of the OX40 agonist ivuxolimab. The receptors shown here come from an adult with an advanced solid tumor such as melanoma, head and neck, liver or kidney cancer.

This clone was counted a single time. The CDR3 DNA sequence: TGTGCCAGCAGTTCCGAATGGGCTAACTATGGCTACACCTTC. This encodes CASSSEWANYGYTF. The chain uses TRBV6-5 and TRBJ1-2; D remains ambiguous. Trimming pared 4 bases from V and 0 bases from J, leaving 9 bases between. CDR1 is MNHEY, CDR2 SVGAGI, per germline. The CDR3 is 14 residues long.

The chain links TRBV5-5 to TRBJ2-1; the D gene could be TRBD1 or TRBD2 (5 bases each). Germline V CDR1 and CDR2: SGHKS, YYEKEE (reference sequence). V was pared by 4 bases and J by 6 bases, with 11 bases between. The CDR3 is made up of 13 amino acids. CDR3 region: CASSARAGNEQFF. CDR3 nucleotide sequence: TGTGCCAGCAGCGCCAGGGCGGGCAATGAGCAGTTCTTC.

The CDR3 here is CASSFGTQYEQYF. The CDR3 DNA follows: TGTGCCAGCAGCTTCGGGACACAGTACGAGCAGTACTTC. The chain recombines TRBV11-2 with TRBJ2-7; D perhaps matches TRBD1 (6 bases). Germline V gene data show CDR1 as SGHAT and CDR2 as FQNNGV. The CDR3 runs 13 residues. V dropped 3 bases and J dropped 4 bases, with 10 bases sitting between them.

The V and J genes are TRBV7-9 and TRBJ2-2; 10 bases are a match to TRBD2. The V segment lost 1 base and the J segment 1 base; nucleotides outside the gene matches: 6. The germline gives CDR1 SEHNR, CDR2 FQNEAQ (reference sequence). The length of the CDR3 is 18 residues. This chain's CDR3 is CASSLGIAGGLNTGELFF. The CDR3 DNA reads TGTGCCAGCAGCTTAGGAATAGCGGGGGGACTGAACACCGGGGAGCTGTTTTTT. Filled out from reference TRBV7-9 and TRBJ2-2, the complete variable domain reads DTGVSQNPRHKITKRGQNVTFRCDPISEHNRLYWYRQTLGQGPEFLTYFQNEAQLEKSRLLSDRFSAERPKGSFSTLEIQRTEQGDSAMYLCASSLGIAGGLNTGELFFGEGSRLTVL.

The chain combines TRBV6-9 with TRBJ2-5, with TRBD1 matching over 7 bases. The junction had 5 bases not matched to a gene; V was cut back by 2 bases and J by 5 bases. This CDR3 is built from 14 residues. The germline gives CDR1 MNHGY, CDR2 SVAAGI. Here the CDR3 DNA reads TGTGCCAGCAGTTATACGACAGGGAGCGAGACCCAGTACTTC. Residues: CASSYTTGSETQYF.

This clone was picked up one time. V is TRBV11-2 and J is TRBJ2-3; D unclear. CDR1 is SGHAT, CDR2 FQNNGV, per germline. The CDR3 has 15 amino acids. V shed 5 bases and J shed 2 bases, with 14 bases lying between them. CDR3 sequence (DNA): TGTGCCAGCAGCCCCCCGAGAGCTAACACAGATACGCAGTATTTT. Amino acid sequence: CASSPPRANTDTQYF.

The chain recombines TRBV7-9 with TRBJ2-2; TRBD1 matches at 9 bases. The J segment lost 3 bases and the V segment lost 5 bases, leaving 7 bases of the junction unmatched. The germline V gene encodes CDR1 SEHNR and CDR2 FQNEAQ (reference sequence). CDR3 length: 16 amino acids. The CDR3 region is CASSLEGTGYTGELFF. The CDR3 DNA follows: TGTGCCAGCAGCCTCGAAGGGACAGGGTACACCGGGGAGCTGTTTTTT.

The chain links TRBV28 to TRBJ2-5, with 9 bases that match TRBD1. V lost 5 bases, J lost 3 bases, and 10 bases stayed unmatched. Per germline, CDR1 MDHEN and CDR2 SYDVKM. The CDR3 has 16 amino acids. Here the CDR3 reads CASSLAPGQGKETQYF. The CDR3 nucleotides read TGTGCCAGCAGTCTCGCCCCTGGACAGGGGAAAGAGACCCAGTACTTC. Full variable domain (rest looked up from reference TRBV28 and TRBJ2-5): DVKVTQSSRYLVKRTGEKVFLECVQDMDHENMFWYRQDPGLGLRLIYFSYDVKMKEKGDIPEGYSVSREKKERFSLILESASTNQTSMYLCASSLAPGQGKETQYFGPGTRLLVL.

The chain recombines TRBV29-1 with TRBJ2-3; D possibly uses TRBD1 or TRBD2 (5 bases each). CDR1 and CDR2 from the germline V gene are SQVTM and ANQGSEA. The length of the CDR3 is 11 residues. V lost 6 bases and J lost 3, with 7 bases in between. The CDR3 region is CSVRGTDTQYF. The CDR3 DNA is TGCAGCGTGAGGGGAACAGATACGCAGTATTTT.

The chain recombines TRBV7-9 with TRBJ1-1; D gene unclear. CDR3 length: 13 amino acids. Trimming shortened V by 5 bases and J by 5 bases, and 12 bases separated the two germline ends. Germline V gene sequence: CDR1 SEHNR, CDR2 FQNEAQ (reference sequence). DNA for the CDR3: TGTGCCAGCAGCCCACCAGGTGGTACTGAAGCTTTCTTT. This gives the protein CASSPPGGTEAFF.

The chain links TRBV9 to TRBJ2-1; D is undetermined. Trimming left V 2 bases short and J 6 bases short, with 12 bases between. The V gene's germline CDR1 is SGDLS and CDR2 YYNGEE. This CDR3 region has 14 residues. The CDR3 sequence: CASSVETLGNEQFF. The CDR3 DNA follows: TGTGCCAGCAGCGTGGAAACCCTAGGCAATGAGCAGTTCTTC.

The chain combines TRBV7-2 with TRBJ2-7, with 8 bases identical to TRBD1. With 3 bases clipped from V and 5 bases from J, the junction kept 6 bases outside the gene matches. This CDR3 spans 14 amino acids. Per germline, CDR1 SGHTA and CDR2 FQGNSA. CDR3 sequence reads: CASSFDRGSHEQYF. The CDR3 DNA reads TGTGCCAGCAGCTTTGACAGGGGTTCCCACGAGCAGTACTTC.

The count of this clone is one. The CDR3 reads CASSTSRGGSYEQYF. The CDR3 DNA sequence: TGTGCCAGCAGCACTTCCAGGGGGGGCTCCTACGAGCAGTACTTC. V gene TRBV5-8 combines with J gene TRBJ2-7; D is perhaps TRBD1 or TRBD2 (7 bases each). V was clipped by 4 bases and J by 0 bases, with 14 bases between them. The CDR3 is 15 residues long. Germline-derived CDR1 and CDR2 are SGHTS and YDEGEE.

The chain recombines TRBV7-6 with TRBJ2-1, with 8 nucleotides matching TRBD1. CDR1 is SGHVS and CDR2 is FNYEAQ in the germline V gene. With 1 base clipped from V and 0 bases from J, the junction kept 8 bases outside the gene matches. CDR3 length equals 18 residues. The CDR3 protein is CASSLVGAGGNSYNEQFF. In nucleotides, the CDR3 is TGTGCCAGCAGCTTAGTGGGGGCAGGGGGCAACTCCTACAATGAGCAGTTCTTC.

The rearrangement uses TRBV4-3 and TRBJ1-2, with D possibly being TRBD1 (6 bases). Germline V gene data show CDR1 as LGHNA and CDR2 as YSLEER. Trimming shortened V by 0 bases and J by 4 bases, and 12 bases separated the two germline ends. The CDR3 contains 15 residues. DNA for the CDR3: TGCGCCAGCAGCCAAGATCCGGAGGGGGGCTATGGCTACACCTTC. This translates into CASSQDPEGGYGYTF.

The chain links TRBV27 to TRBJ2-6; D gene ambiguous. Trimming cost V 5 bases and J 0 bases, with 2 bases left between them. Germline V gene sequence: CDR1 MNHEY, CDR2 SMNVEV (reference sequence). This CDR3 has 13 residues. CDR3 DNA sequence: TGTGCCAGCAGTGACTCTGGGGCCAACGTCCTGACTTTC. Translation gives CASSDSGANVLTF.

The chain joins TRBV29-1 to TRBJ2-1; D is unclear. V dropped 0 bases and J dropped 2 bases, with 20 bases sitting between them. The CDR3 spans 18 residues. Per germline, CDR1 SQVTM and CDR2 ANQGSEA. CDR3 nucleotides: TGCAGCGTTGAAGATATCCCTTATGAGCCTGAGACCTACAATGAGCAGTTCTTC. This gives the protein CSVEDIPYEPETYNEQFF.

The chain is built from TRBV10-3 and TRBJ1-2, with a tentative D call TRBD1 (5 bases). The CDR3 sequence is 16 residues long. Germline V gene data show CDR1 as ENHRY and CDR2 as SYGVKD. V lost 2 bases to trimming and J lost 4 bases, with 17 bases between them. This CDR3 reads CAISEIKGTLRYGYTF. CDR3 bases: TGTGCCATCAGTGAGATCAAGGGGACCCTTCGCTATGGCTACACCTTC.

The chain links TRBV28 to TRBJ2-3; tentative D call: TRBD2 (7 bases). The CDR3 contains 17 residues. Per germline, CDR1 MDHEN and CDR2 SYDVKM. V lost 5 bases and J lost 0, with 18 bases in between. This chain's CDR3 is CASSPLGAGQSTDTQYF. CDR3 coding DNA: TGTGCCAGCAGTCCATTGGGAGCGGGACAAAGCACAGATACGCAGTATTTT.

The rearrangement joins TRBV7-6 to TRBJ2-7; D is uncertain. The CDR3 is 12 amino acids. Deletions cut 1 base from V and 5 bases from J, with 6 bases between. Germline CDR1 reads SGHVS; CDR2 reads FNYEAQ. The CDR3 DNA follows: TGTGCCAGCAGCTTAGGTAGTAACGAGCAGTACTTC. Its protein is CASSLGSNEQYF.

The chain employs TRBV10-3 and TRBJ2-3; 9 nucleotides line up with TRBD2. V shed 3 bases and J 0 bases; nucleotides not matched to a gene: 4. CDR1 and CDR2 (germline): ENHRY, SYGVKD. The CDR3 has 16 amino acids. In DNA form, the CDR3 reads TGTGCCATCAGTGAAGGGCTAGCGGGAAGCACAGATACGCAGTATTTT. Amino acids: CAISEGLAGSTDTQYF.

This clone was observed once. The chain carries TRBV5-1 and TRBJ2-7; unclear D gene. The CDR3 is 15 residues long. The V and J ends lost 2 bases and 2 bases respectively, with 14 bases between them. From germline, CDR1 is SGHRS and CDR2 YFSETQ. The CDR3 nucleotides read TGCGCCAGCAGCTTTCAGCCGGACCTAGCCTACGAGCAGTACTTC. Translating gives CASSFQPDLAYEQYF.

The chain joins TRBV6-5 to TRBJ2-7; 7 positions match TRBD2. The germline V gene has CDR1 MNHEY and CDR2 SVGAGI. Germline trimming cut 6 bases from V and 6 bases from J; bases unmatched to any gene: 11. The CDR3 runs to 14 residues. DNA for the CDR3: TGTGCCAGCAGGCTCGGACTAGAATGGGGCGAGCAGTACTTC. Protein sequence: CASRLGLEWGEQYF.

CDR3 loop: CASSEDGGWTIYF. The CDR3 DNA reads TGTGCCAGTAGTGAGGATGGCGGTTGGACCATATATTTT. The chain joins TRBV19 to TRBJ1-3, with D uncertain. The ends were cut back, 5 bases at V and 10 bases at J, with 15 bases in the middle. Germline loops: CDR1 LNHDA, CDR2 SQIVND (reference sequence). The CDR3 contains 13 residues. Using reference TRBV19 and TRBJ1-3 for the parts outside the CDR3, the full variable domain is DGGITQSPKYLFRKEGQNVTLSCEQNLNHDAMYWYRQDPGQGLRLIYYSQIVNDFQKGDIAEGYSVSREKKESFPLTVTSAQKNPTAFYLCASSEDGGWTIYFGEGSWLTVV.

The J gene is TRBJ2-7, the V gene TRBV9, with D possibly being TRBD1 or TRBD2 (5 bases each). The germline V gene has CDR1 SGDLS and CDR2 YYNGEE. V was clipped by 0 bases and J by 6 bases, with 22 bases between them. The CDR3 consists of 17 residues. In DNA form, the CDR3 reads TGTGCCAGCAGCGTAGGGGGGTCAATGGCCGTAAGGGGCGAGCAGTACTTC. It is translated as CASSVGGSMAVRGEQYF.

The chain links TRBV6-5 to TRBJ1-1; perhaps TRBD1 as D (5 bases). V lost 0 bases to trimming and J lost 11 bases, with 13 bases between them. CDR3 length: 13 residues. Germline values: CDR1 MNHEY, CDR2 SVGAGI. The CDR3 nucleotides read TGTGCCAGCAGTTACTCAATATCCTGGGGGGCTTTCTTT. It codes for CASSYSISWGAFF.

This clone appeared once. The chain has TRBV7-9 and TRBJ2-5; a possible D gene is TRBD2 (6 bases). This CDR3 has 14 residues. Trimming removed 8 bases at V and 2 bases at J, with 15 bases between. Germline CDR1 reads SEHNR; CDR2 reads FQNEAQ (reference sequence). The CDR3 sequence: CASLGGYRQETQYF. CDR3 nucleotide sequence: TGTGCCAGCCTAGGAGGGTATCGGCAAGAGACCCAGTACTTC.

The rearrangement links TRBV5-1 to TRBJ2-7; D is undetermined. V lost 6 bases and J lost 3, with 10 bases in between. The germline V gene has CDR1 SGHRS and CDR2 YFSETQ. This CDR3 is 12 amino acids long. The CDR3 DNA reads TGCGCCAGCACTCTGGATAACTACGAGCAGTACTTC. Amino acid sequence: CASTLDNYEQYF.